The sequence of this T cell receptor (beta chain) was determined in a study of cytomegalovirus exposure and HLA in healthy donors. Study-level findings and limits: One later analysis reportedly identified an Asian-associated ancestry cluster that showed fewer N-insertions than the approximately 700-donor mean. Reported findings show TCR beta sequences accurately forecast HLA-A and HLA-B alleles in most subjects. A classifier reportedly called cytomegalovirus status with high sensitivity and specificity.

This CDR3 region has 12 residues. CDR1 MDHEN and CDR2 SYDVKM come from the germline V gene. The V end was cut by 3 bases, the J end by 4 bases, with 6 bases between. PCR primers comprised 60 Vbeta and 13 Jbeta primers. Authors' analysis steps: In a later analysis, of 84 million or so unique beta chains, roughly 11 million appeared in at least two donors. Profiling relied on immunoSEQ multiplex PCR, and the TCRdb table lists in-frame clones only, not all of them. From that table come the V and J calls and clone size; the DNA was used to work out D and trimming. The sample carries 120,000 or so clones, roughly 66% recorded once. In regard to this clone: What it binds is unknown.

This chain joins TRBV28 and TRBJ1-1; D unclear. The sequencing input was PBMCs. The TCR was taken from a man between 18 and 35 years old in good health and CMV-seronegative. Here the CDR3 reads CASSLPGTEAFF. The CDR3 DNA is TGTGCCAGCAGTTTGCCGGGCACTGAAGCTTTCTTT.